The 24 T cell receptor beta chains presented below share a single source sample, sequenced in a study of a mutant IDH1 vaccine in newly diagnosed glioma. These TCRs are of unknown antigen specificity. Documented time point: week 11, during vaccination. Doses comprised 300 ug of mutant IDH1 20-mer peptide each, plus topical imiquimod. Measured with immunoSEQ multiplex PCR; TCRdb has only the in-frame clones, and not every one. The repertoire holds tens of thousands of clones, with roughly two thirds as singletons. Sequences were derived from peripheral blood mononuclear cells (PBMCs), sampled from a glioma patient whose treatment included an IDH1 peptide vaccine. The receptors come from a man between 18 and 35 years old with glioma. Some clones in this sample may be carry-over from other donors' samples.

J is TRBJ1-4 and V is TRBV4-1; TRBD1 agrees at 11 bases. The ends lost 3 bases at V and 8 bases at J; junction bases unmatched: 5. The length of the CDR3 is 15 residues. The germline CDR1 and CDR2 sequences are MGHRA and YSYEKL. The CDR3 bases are TGCGCCAGCAGCCATTTCGGGACAGGGGGAGAAAAACTGTTTTTT. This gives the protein CASSHFGTGGEKLFF.

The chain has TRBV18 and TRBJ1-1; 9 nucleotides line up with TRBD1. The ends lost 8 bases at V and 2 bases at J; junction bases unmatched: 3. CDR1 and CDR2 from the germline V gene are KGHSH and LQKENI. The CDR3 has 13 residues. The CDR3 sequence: CASGQGFNTEAFF. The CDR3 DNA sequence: TGTGCCAGCGGACAGGGGTTTAACACTGAAGCTTTCTTT.

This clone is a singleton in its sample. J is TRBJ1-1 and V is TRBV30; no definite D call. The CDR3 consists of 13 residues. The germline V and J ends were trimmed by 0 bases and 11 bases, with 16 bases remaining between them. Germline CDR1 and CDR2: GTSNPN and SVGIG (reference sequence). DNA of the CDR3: TGTGCCTGGAGTGTAAACAGCCGCTTTGGGGCTTTCTTT. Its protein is CAWSVNSRFGAFF.

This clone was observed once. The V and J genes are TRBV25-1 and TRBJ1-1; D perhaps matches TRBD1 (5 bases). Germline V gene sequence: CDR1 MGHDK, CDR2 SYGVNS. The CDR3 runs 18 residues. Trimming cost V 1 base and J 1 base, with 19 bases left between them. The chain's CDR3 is CASSESLGSRGGNTEAFF. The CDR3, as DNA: TGTGCCAGCAGTGAATCCTTAGGTTCTCGGGGGGGGAACACTGAAGCTTTCTTT.

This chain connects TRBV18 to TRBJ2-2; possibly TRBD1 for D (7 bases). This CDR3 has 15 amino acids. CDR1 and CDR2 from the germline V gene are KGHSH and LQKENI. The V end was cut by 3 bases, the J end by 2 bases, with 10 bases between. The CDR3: CASSPQGGNTGELFF. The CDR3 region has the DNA TGTGCCAGCTCACCCCAGGGGGGCAACACCGGGGAGCTGTTTTTT.

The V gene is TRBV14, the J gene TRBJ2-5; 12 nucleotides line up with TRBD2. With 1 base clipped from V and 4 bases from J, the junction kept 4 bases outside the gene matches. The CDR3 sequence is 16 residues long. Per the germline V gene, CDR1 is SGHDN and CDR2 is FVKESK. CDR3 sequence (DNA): TGTGCCAGCAGCCAAGGAAAGGGACTAGCGGGAGAGACCCAGTACTTC. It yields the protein CASSQGKGLAGETQYF.

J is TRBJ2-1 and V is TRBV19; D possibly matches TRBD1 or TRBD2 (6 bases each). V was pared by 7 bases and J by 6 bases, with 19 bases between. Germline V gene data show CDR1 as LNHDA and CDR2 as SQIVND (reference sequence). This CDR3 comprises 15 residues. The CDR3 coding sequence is TGTGCCAGTACCCCCGGGAGTACGGGGGCCAATGAGCAGTTCTTC. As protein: CASTPGSTGANEQFF.

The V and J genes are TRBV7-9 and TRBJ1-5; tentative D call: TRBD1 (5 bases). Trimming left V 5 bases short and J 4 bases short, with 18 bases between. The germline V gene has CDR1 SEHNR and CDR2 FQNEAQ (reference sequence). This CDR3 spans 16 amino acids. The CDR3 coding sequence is TGTGCCAGCAGCCCCGACGGGGGTTCAGTAAATCAGCCCCAGCATTTT. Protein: CASSPDGGSVNQPQHF. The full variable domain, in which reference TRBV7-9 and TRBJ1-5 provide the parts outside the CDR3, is DTGVSQNPRHKITKRGQNVTFRCDPISEHNRLYWYRQTLGQGPEFLTYFQNEAQLEKSRLLSDRFSAERPKGSFSTLEIQRTEQGDSAMYLCASSPDGGSVNQPQHFGDGTRLSIL.

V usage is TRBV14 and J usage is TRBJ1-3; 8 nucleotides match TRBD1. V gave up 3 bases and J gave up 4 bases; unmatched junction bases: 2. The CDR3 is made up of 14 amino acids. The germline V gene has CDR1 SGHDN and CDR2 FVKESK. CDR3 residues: CASSHWDRGNTIYF. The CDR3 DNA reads TGTGCCAGCAGCCATTGGGACAGGGGAAACACCATATATTTT.

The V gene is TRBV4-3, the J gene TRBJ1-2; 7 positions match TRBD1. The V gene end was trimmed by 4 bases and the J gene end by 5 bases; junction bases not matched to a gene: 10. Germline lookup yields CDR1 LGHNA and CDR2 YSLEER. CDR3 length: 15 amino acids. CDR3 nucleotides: TGCGCCAGCAGCCTCCGAGCAGGGGGGTCGTATGGCTACACCTTC. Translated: CASSLRAGGSYGYTF.

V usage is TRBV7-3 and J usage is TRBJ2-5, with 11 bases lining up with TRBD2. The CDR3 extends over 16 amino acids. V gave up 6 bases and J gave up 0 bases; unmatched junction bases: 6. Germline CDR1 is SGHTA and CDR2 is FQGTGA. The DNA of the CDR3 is TGTGCCAGCAGGAAGCCGGGACTAGCGGACCAAGAGACCCAGTACTTC. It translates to CASRKPGLADQETQYF.

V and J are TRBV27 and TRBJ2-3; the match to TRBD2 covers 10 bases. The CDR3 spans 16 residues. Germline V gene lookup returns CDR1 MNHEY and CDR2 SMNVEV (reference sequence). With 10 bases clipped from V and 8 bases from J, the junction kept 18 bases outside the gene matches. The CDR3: CATHRSGGAGVATQYF. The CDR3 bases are TGTGCCACCCATCGAAGCGGGGGGGCTGGTGTAGCTACGCAGTATTTT.

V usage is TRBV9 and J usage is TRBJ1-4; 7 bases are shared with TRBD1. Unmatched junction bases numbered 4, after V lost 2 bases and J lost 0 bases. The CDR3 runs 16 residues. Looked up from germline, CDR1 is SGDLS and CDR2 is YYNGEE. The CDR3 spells CASSVTGEATNEKLFF. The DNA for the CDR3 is TGTGCCAGCAGCGTCACAGGGGAAGCAACTAATGAAAAACTGTTTTTT.

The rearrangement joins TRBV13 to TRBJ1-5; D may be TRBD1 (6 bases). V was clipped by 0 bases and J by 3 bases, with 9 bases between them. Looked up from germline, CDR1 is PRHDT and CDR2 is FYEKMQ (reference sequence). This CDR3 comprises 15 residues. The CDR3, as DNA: TGTGCCAGCAGCTTAGGCTGGGGGCCCAATCAGCCCCAGCATTTT. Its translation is CASSLGWGPNQPQHF.

The CDR3 nucleotides are TGTGCCAGCTCTCCTACAGGGAGAGCTAATGAAAAACTGTTTTTT. This gives the protein CASSPTGRANEKLFF. The chain uses TRBV18 and TRBJ1-4, with D possibly being TRBD1 (6 bases). Looked up from germline, CDR1 is KGHSH and CDR2 is LQKENI. V dropped 6 bases and J dropped 3 bases, with 14 bases sitting between them. The CDR3 is 15 amino acids.

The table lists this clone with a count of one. The CDR3 spells CAISDFSRAHGYTF. The CDR3, as DNA: TGTGCCATCAGTGACTTTTCCAGGGCCCATGGCTACACCTTC. The genes are TRBV10-3 and TRBJ1-2; tentatively, D is TRBD1 (5 bases). The germline V and J ends were trimmed by 3 bases and 6 bases, with 14 bases remaining between them. In germline, CDR1 is ENHRY, CDR2 SYGVKD. The CDR3 sequence is 14 residues long.

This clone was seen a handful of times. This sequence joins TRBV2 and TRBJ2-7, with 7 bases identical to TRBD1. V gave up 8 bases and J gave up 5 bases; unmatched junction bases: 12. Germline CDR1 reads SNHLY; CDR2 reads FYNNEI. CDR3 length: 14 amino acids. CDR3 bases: TGTGCCAGCGGCCGGGACAGTTGGCCTAACGAGCAGTACTTC. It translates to CASGRDSWPNEQYF.

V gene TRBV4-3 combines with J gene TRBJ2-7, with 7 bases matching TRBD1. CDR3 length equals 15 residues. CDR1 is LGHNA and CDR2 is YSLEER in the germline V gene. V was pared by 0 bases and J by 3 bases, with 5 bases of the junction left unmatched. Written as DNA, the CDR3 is TGCGCCAGCAGCCAAGAAGAGACAGGGCACTACGAGCAGTACTTC. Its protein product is CASSQEETGHYEQYF.

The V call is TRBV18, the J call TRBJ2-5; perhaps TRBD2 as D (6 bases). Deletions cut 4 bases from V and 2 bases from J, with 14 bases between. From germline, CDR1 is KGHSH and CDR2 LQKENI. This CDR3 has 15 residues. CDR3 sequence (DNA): TGTGCCAGCTCACTCCATCCGACTAGACAAGAGACCCAGTACTTC. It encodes CASSLHPTRQETQYF.

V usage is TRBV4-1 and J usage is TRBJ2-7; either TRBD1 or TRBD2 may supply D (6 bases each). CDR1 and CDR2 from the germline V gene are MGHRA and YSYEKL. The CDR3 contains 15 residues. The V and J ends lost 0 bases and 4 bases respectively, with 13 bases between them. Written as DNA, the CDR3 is TGCGCCAGCAGCCAAGATAGGAGGGGGGTGTACGAGCAGTACTTC. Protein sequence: CASSQDRRGVYEQYF.

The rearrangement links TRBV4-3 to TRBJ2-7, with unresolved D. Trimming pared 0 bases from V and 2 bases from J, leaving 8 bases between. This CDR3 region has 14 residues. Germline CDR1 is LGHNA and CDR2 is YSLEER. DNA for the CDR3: TGCGCCAGCAGCCAAGATCGGCTAGCCTACGAGCAGTACTTC. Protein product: CASSQDRLAYEQYF.

This CDR3 is CASSPVGLLYGYTF. DNA of the CDR3: TGTGCCAGCAGCCCGGTGGGGTTACTCTATGGCTACACCTTC. The chain combines TRBV7-2 with TRBJ1-2; no clear D. Per germline, CDR1 SGHTA and CDR2 FQGNSA. The CDR3 has 14 residues. Trimming removed 5 bases at V and 4 bases at J, with 14 bases between.

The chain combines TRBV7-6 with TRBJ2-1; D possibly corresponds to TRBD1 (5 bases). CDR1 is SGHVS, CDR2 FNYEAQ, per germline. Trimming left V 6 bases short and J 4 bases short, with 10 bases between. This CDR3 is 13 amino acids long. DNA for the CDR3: TGTGCCAGCAGAGCAGGGTATTACAATGAGCAGTTCTTC. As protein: CASRAGYYNEQFF.

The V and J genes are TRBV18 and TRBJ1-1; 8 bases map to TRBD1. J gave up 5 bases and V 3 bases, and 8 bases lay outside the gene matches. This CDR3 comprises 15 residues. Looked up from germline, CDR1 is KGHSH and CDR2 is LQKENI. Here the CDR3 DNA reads TGTGCCAGCTCACCTAGGCAGGGGGCAATTACTGAAGCTTTCTTT. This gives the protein CASSPRQGAITEAFF.